This TCR beta chain comes out of a study of cytomegalovirus exposure and HLA in healthy donors. This CDR3 is 12 amino acids long. In germline, CDR1 is SGHAT, CDR2 FQNNGV. V was clipped by 8 bases and J by 2 bases, with 9 bases between them. General observations from the study: In vitro testing confirmed a few CMV-associated chains as specific for CMV antigens. Later work found most CMV-associated TCR beta chains apparently HLA-restricted.

This clone was recorded only once. Its antigen is unknown. The primer mix had 60 Vbeta and 13 Jbeta primers. Measured with immunoSEQ multiplex PCR; TCRdb has only the in-frame clones, and not every one. This table holds about 160,000 clones, 87% found once. This TCR came from a woman aged 30 to 39 in good health and CMV-seronegative. The chain couples TRBV11-2 to TRBJ1-2, with D uncertain. What was sequenced was PBMCs. CDR3 protein: CASSTENYGYTF. Here the CDR3 DNA reads TGTGCCAGCTCGACGGAGAACTATGGCTACACCTTC.